This T cell receptor beta chain was identified in a study of IL-17A CD8 T cells in psoriatic arthritis synovium. Study-wide context: The study aimed to define the phenotype, molecular profile and function of synovial IL-17A+CD8+ T cells in psoriatic arthritis pathogenesis. What the study reported, not specific to this receptor: Although over 5% of the repertoire was occupied by some individual clones, most synovial CD8+ subsets remained polyclonal. TCR sequencing covered only a few patients, which the authors acknowledged as a limited sample size. Cells came from synovial fluid rather than synovial tissue, since no psoriatic arthritis synovial tissue samples were available.

Synovial fluid effusions were drawn by aspiration from the actively inflamed joints of psoriatic arthritis patients. For each patient, synovial fluid served as the source from which three memory CD8+ T cell populations were isolated by sorting: Tc1 cells (IL-17A-IFNgamma+), Tc17 cells (IL-17A+) and the bulk memory fraction, allowing their TCR repertoires to be compared. The Classification of Psoriatic Arthritis Study Group (CASPAR) criteria were met by the psoriatic arthritis patients. Bulk memory CD8+ T cells were sorted as CD45RA-CD27+/- plus CD45RA+CD27- cells. TCRbeta sequencing was performed on sorted synovial fluid CD8+ T cell subsets from a few patients with psoriatic arthritis. After isolation with Lymphoprep, synovial fluid mononuclear cells were cryopreserved in liquid nitrogen until use. The medium used for cryopreservation was made up of around 48% fetal calf serum and around 10% dimethyl sulfoxide.

This clone was counted a few times. No antigen is known for it. Base qualities are not recorded, but no much larger clone differs from it by a single base. Spanning cysteine to phenylalanine, the CDR3 consists of 15 amino acids. Only the CDR3 DNA stays, 45 bases, in frame from base 1. As encoded in the germline V gene (reference sequence), CDR1 is SEHNR while CDR2 is FQNEAQ. Relative to germline, V is 0 bases shorter and J is 4 bases shorter, with 13 bases between their ends. After DNA extraction (Qiagen), TCRbeta V-D-J rearrangements underwent bias-controlled amplification and then high-throughput sequencing (immunoSEQ; Adaptive Biotech). Per the authors' processing: Productive sequences were analyzed at sequence level using the immunoSEQ Analyzer platform. Clonality was calculated as 1 minus Pielou's evenness, with values ranging from 0 (highly polyclonal) to 1 (monoclonal). How much repertoires overlapped between subsets was quantified with the Morisita index, which goes from 0 (no similarity) to 1 (complete similarity). TCRdb limited this immuneACCESS table to in-frame rearrangements with V and J called. A share of clones is missing; checked studies link under half to unresolved V genes, and the rest is unexplained. V, J and clone size are taken as reported in that table, and D and trimming were inferred from the DNA itself. A total of approximately 2,500 clones appear in this sample, 70% to 85% of them only once. More than 13% of the sample is held by the ten biggest clonotypes.

The sequence came from a human donor with psoriatic arthritis. Specimen: memory CD8+ T cells from synovial fluid. The cell subset or site label on this specimen signifies: bulk memory CD8+ T cells (CD45RA-CD27+/- and CD45RA+CD27-). Here the chain combines TRBV7-9 and TRBJ2-7; possibly the D gene is TRBD2, per 6 matching bases. In nucleotides, the sequence is TGTGCCAGCAGCTTAGCGTCCAGCGGGTTTTACGAGCAGTACTTC. Its protein is CASSLASSGFYEQYF.